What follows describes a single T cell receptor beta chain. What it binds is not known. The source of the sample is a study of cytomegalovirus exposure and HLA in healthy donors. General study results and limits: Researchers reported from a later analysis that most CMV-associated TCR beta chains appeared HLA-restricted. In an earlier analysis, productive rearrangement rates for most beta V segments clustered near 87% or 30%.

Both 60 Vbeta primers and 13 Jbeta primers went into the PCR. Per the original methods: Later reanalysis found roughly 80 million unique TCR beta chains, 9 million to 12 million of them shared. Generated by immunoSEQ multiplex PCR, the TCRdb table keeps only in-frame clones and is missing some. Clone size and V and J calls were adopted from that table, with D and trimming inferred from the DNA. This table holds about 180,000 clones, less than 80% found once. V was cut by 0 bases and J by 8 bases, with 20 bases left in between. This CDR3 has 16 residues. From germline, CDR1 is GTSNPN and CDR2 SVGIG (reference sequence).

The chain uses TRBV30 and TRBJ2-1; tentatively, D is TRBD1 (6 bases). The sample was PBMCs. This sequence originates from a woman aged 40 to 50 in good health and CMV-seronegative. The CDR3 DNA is TGTGCCTGGAGTGTATTGTCGACAGGAAAGGATTATGAGCAGTTCTTC. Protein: CAWSVLSTGKDYEQFF.